This TCR beta chain is from a study of PD-1 blockade in classical Hodgkin lymphoma. The overall study: On a schedule of every 2 weeks, patients received nivolumab 3 mg/kg intravenously.

Per the germline V gene, CDR1 is MNHEY and CDR2 is SMNVEV (reference sequence). This CDR3 region has 13 residues. V dropped 2 bases and J dropped 4 bases, with 7 bases sitting between them. Regarding this clone: The target antigen is unknown.

Notes on the study in general: Partial responders and progressors had significantly lower baseline TCR diversity.

Using immunoSEQ multiplex PCR, the repertoire was profiled, and TCRdb retains in-frame clones only, with some absent. The profile shows about 64,000 clones, about 89% of them singletons. Time point indicated: cycle 4 day 1 (C4D1), after more than five weeks of nivolumab. Patients all relapsed after autologous stem cell transplantation, and there was variation in brentuximab vedotin exposure. Patients had relapsed/refractory classical Hodgkin lymphoma with complete response, partial response or progressive disease as best response. This sequence joins TRBV27 and TRBJ2-3; D gene ambiguous. The sequenced sample was peripheral blood mononuclear cells (PBMCs), obtained before the fourth cycle of nivolumab. The sequence came from a human donor with classical Hodgkin lymphoma. CDR3 in amino acids: CASSLGMADTQYF. The CDR3 DNA sequence: TGTGCCAGCAGTTTAGGGATGGCAGATACGCAGTATTTT.